This T cell receptor (beta chain) was sequenced for a study of siplizumab effects on memory and regulatory T cells. Study-level points and caveats: Alloreactive sequences that could be traced to unstimulated CD4+ memory cells showed a significant reduction under siplizumab. The naive T cell population seemed more diverse than memory cells and seemed a major contributor to the alloresponse. Of the alloreactive clones, only a minor fraction mapped to unstimulated subsets. Mappable alloreactive CD4+ clones averaged approximately 69% Treg-derived with siplizumab versus 26.9% in controls.

TCRdb keeps only in-frame clones here, not all; method: immunoSEQ multiplex PCR. Of about 66,000 clones listed, around 96% are singletons. About this clone itself: The antigen remains undetermined.

The trim removed 4 bases at V and 2 bases at J, leaving 6 bases unmatched. Per germline, CDR1 SGHDN and CDR2 FVKESK. The CDR3 is 15 amino acids. This sequence was found in a human donor in good health. The sequencing input was naive CD8+ T cells sorted from blood. The chain has TRBV14 and TRBJ2-7; TRBD1 aligns across 9 bases. CDR3 sequence reads: CASSRGQGAAYEQYF. CDR3 nucleotides: TGTGCCAGCAGCCGGGGACAGGGAGCGGCCTACGAGCAGTACTTC.